Each of the 32 T cell receptor beta chains below was sequenced from the same sample in a study of OX40 agonist ivuxolimab in advanced cancers. TCRdb's copy holds only in-frame clones and misses some; the assay was immunoSEQ multiplex PCR. The table includes over 100,000 clones, just under 95% detected once. The specimen was CD4+ or CD8+ T cells sorted from blood, collected in a trial of the OX40 agonist ivuxolimab. The receptor set was obtained from an adult with an advanced solid tumor such as melanoma, head and neck, liver or kidney cancer.

This rearrangement joins TRBV6-6 to TRBJ1-1; D might be TRBD1 (5 bases). The CDR3 length is 15 residues. The germline V and J ends were trimmed by 6 bases and 0 bases, with 14 bases remaining between them. From germline, CDR1 is MNHNY and CDR2 SVGAGI (reference sequence). The CDR3 sequence: CASRSGVGLNTEAFF. The CDR3 DNA is TGTGCCAGCAGATCGGGGGTAGGATTGAACACTGAAGCTTTCTTT.

This clone was seen a single time. This chain joins TRBV28 and TRBJ2-5; tentatively, D is TRBD1 or TRBD2 (5 bases each). The CDR3 has 14 residues. Trimming shortened V by 2 bases and J by 3 bases, and 10 bases separated the two germline ends. Looked up from germline, CDR1 is MDHEN and CDR2 is SYDVKM. The CDR3 region has the DNA TGTGCCAGCAGTTTAGGGGGAAGGGAAGAGACCCAGTACTTC. Translated: CASSLGGREETQYF.

In this sample, this clone turned up a few times. The genes are TRBV5-1 and TRBJ1-6; D is unresolved. V was trimmed by 4 bases and J by 7 bases, leaving 18 bases between them. The CDR3 runs 16 residues. CDR1 SGHRS and CDR2 YFSETQ come from the germline V gene. The CDR3 loop reads CASSRQVGRDNSPLHF. CDR3 nucleotides: TGCGCCAGCAGCCGGCAGGTAGGACGCGACAATTCACCCCTCCACTTT. Full variable domain (remainder filled in from reference TRBV5-1 and TRBJ1-6): KAGVTQTPRYLIKTRGQQVTLSCSPISGHRSVSWYQQTPGQGLQFLFEYFSETQRNKGNFPGRFSGRQFSNSRSEMNVSTLELGDSALYLCASSRQVGRDNSPLHFGNGTRLTVT.

The rearrangement uses TRBV11-2 and TRBJ2-4, with a possible D match to TRBD1 (7 bases). Trimming took off 1 base at V and 0 bases at J, with 13 bases between the two ends. Germline V gene lookup returns CDR1 SGHAT and CDR2 FQNNGV. The CDR3 is made up of 17 amino acids. The CDR3 protein is CASSLVTGDLAKNIQYF. DNA for the CDR3: TGTGCCAGCAGCTTAGTAACAGGGGACTTAGCCAAAAACATTCAGTACTTC.

V gene TRBV7-2 combines with J gene TRBJ2-7, with 8 bases that match TRBD2. The V and J ends lost 4 bases and 0 bases, in that order; junction bases with no gene match: 5. CDR3 length: 15 residues. The V gene's germline CDR1 is SGHTA and CDR2 FQGNSA. The CDR3: CASSSQSGSSYEQYF. Written as DNA, the CDR3 is TGTGCCAGCAGCTCACAAAGCGGGAGCTCCTACGAGCAGTACTTC.

The V gene is TRBV13, the J gene TRBJ1-3; D perhaps matches TRBD1 (5 bases). The germline CDR1 and CDR2 sequences are PRHDT and FYEKMQ (reference sequence). The CDR3 is 14 amino acids. V lost 5 bases and J lost 0, with 8 bases in between. The CDR3 DNA follows: TGTGCCAGCAGCCACCAGGGCTCTGGAAACACCATATATTTT. This sequence encodes CASSHQGSGNTIYF.

The chain is built from TRBV5-1 and TRBJ1-2; tentative D call: TRBD1 (6 bases). Germline V gives CDR1 SGHRS, CDR2 YFSETQ. The CDR3 contains 15 residues. Trimming removed 6 bases at V and 8 bases at J, with 23 bases between. The CDR3, as DNA: TGCGCCAGCACCCCCGGGGGCGCAGGAAGTCGGGGCTACACCTTC. This translates into CASTPGGAGSRGYTF.

This chain uses TRBV5-1 with TRBJ2-7, with TRBD2 matching 8 bases. The CDR3 covers 14 residues. Germline V lookup: CDR1 SGHRS, CDR2 YFSETQ. V shed 4 bases, J shed 1 base, and the junction held 4 bases outside the gene matches. In DNA, the CDR3 is TGCGCCAGCAGCCCTCGGGGGGGTTCCTACGAGCAGTACTTC. Translation gives CASSPRGGSYEQYF.

The chain combines TRBV15 with TRBJ2-7; D is tentatively TRBD1 or TRBD2 (5 bases each). CDR1 is LNHNV and CDR2 is YYDKDF in the germline V gene (reference sequence). The CDR3 consists of 14 residues. V was trimmed by 1 base and J by 3 bases, leaving 10 bases between them. The CDR3 DNA reads as TGTGCCACCAGCAGAGCCCGTGGGGGCTACGAGCAGTACTTC. It encodes CATSRARGGYEQYF.

In this sample, this clone turned up once. The V gene is TRBV19, the J gene TRBJ2-3, with 7 positions matching TRBD2. CDR1 is LNHDA and CDR2 is SQIVND in the germline V gene (reference sequence). This CDR3 is 14 amino acids long. The V and J ends lost 6 bases and 1 base, in that order; junction bases with no gene match: 4. This CDR3 is CASSLTSGTDTQYF. The CDR3 DNA is TGTGCCAGTAGCTTAACTAGCGGCACAGATACGCAGTATTTT.

The CDR3 bases are TGTGCCAGCGGGGGTAGGACGACTGAAGCTTTCTTT. It codes for CASGGRTTEAFF. This chain links TRBV28 with TRBJ1-1, with D perhaps matching TRBD1 (5 bases). V was pared by 8 bases and J by 5 bases, with 12 bases between. The CDR3 consists of 12 residues. CDR1 MDHEN and CDR2 SYDVKM come from the germline V gene.

The V gene is TRBV2, the J gene TRBJ1-5, with D perhaps matching TRBD1 (5 bases). Germline V gives CDR1 SNHLY, CDR2 FYNNEI. V was pared by 6 bases and J by 4 bases, with 16 bases between. This CDR3 spans 15 amino acids. CDR3 coding DNA: TGTGCCAGCAGACCAAACGGGGGAACGAATCAGCCCCAGCATTTT. Translation: CASRPNGGTNQPQHF. The full variable domain, with the rest looked up from reference TRBV2 and TRBJ1-5, is EPEVTQTPSHQVTQMGQEVILRCVPISNHLYFYWYRQILGQKVEFLVSFYNNEISEKSEIFDDQFSVERPDGSNFTLKIRSTKLEDSAMYFCASRPNGGTNQPQHFGDGTRLSIL.

This sequence joins TRBV7-2 and TRBJ2-5; TRBD1 matches 10 bases. The J segment lost 4 bases and the V segment lost 5 bases, leaving 10 bases of the junction unmatched. This CDR3 has 16 amino acids. Germline V gene data show CDR1 as SGHTA and CDR2 as FQGNSA. The CDR3 DNA reads as TGTGCCAGCAGCGTGACCGGGACAGGGGCGTCAGAGACCCAGTACTTC. As protein: CASSVTGTGASETQYF.

The gene calls are TRBV11-1 and TRBJ2-1, with D tentatively TRBD1 or TRBD2 (5 bases each). Trimming pared 0 bases from V and 6 bases from J, leaving 9 bases between. The CDR3 covers 14 residues. CDR1 is SGHAT, CDR2 FQDESV, per germline (reference sequence). CDR3 nucleotides: TGTGCCAGCAGCTTAGCGGGACCCCTCAATGAGCAGTTCTTC. It is translated as CASSLAGPLNEQFF.

This chain joins TRBV30 and TRBJ1-5, with D maybe TRBD1 (6 bases). V was pared by 0 bases and J by 7 bases, with 10 bases between. The CDR3 loop spans 13 amino acids. The germline CDR1 and CDR2 sequences are GTSNPN and SVGIG (reference sequence). The CDR3 nucleotides are TGTGCCTGGAGTGTGCAGGGGAGCCAGCCCCAGCATTTT. The encoded protein is CAWSVQGSQPQHF. The whole variable domain, filled in from reference TRBV30 and TRBJ1-5, reads SQTIHQWPATLVQPVGSPLSLECTVEGTSNPNLYWYRQAAGRGLQLLFYSVGIGQISSEVPQNLSASRPQDRQFILSSKKLLLSDSGFYLCAWSVQGSQPQHFGDGTRLSIL.

This rearrangement joins TRBV6-5 to TRBJ2-4; no firm D call. The CDR3 totals 13 residues. The V gene's germline CDR1 is MNHEY and CDR2 SVGAGI. Trimming pared 5 bases from V and 0 bases from J, leaving 5 bases between. The CDR3 here is CASSQVAKNIQYF. Written as DNA, the CDR3 is TGTGCCAGCAGTCAGGTAGCCAAAAACATTCAGTACTTC.

CDR3 DNA sequence: TGTGCCAGCAGCCAAACTAGCGGGATTCAGGAGCAGTTCTTC. Amino acids: CASSQTSGIQEQFF. The chain has TRBV7-6 and TRBJ2-1; 10 positions match TRBD2. The germline V gene has CDR1 SGHVS and CDR2 FNYEAQ. V gave up 5 bases and J gave up 10 bases; unmatched junction bases: 8. The CDR3 is 14 amino acids.

CDR3 DNA: TGTGCCAGCAGCCCCCGGGGGGACTACACCGGGGAGCTGTTTTTT. It is translated as CASSPRGDYTGELFF. The chain is built from TRBV11-3 and TRBJ2-2, with TRBD2 matching over 7 bases. CDR3 length: 15 residues. Trimming cost V 5 bases and J 3 bases; bases outside gene matches: 6. Germline values: CDR1 SGHNT, CDR2 YENEEA.

The chain combines TRBV30 with TRBJ1-3; D gene uncertain. The CDR3 has 13 amino acids. Germline CDR1 GTSNPN, CDR2 SVGIG (reference sequence). V shed 8 bases and J shed 0 bases, with 11 bases lying between them. Here the CDR3 DNA reads TGTGCCGCTCGGTCAGTCTCTGGAAACACCATATATTTT. Protein product: CAARSVSGNTIYF.

The J gene is TRBJ2-1, the V gene TRBV6-5; the D call may be TRBD1 or TRBD2 (5 bases each). Germline V CDR1 and CDR2: MNHEY, SVGAGI. CDR3 length: 13 residues. The V gene lost 1 base and the J gene lost 6 bases, with 7 bases spanning the gap. The CDR3 sequence is CASSYLRGNEQFF. The CDR3 bases are TGTGCCAGCAGTTACTTGAGGGGCAATGAGCAGTTCTTC.

The J gene is TRBJ1-1, the V gene TRBV9; 7 nucleotides align to TRBD1. The CDR3 spans 15 residues. The V gene's germline CDR1 is SGDLS and CDR2 YYNGEE. With 0 bases clipped from V and 3 bases from J, the junction kept 5 bases outside the gene matches. The CDR3 nucleotides read TGTGCCAGCAGCGTAGAGTCAGGGGGGGACACTGAAGCTTTCTTT. Translated, it gives CASSVESGGDTEAFF.

The V and J genes are TRBV18 and TRBJ2-2, with TRBD1 matching 9 bases. The CDR3 has 15 residues. Germline lookup yields CDR1 KGHSH and CDR2 LQKENI. V was clipped by 4 bases and J by 4 bases; unmatched bases: 4. In DNA form, the CDR3 reads TGTGCCAGCTCACGCGACAGGGGGTCCACCGGGGAGCTGTTTTTT. This translates into CASSRDRGSTGELFF.

The chain is built from TRBV11-3 and TRBJ2-1; D is undetermined. Trimming removed 0 bases from V and 7 bases from J, with 13 bases in between. Germline V CDR1 and CDR2: SGHNT, YENEEA. This CDR3 is built from 15 residues. DNA for the CDR3: TGTGCCAGCAGCTTAGATCCACAACCTAGTAATGAGCAGTTCTTC. It specifies CASSLDPQPSNEQFF.

V gene TRBV5-1 combines with J gene TRBJ2-2, with 10 nucleotides matching TRBD1. Germline V gene sequence: CDR1 SGHRS, CDR2 YFSETQ. The V gene end was trimmed by 0 bases and the J gene end by 4 bases; junction bases not matched to a gene: 12. This CDR3 is 19 amino acids long. The CDR3 here is CASSLVSFVGTGVTGELFF. The CDR3 DNA reads as TGCGCCAGCAGCTTGGTCAGTTTCGTCGGGACAGGGGTCACCGGGGAGCTGTTTTTT.

J is TRBJ1-3 and V is TRBV29-1; TRBD1 aligns across 7 bases. Germline V gene data show CDR1 as SQVTM and CDR2 as ANQGSEA. CDR3 size: 15 residues. V dropped 3 bases and J dropped 2; count of bases not matched to a gene: 7. The CDR3 sequence is CSVDGQEGAGNTIYF. As DNA, the CDR3 is TGCAGCGTTGACGGACAGGAAGGGGCTGGAAACACCATATATTTT.

The genes are TRBV5-6 and TRBJ1-1, with D hard to call. The V end lost 1 base, the J end lost 0 bases, and 7 bases lay between the germline ends. CDR3 length: 14 residues. Germline values: CDR1 SGHDT, CDR2 YYEEEE. The chain's CDR3 is CASSLQAMNTEAFF. Here the CDR3 DNA reads TGTGCCAGCAGCTTGCAAGCTATGAACACTGAAGCTTTCTTT.

The CDR3 DNA reads as TGTGCCAGCAGCCAAGTCCTGTCGAGCGGGAGGTACACAGATACGCAGTATTTT. Translation gives CASSQVLSSGRYTDTQYF. The chain carries TRBV4-2 and TRBJ2-3; 9 bases map to TRBD2. With V trimmed by 1 base and J by 2 bases, 10 bases remained unmatched. Germline assignment: CDR1 LGHNA and CDR2 YNFKEQ. The CDR3 is 18 residues long.

This chain connects TRBV7-3 to TRBJ2-1; D remains unclear. The length of the CDR3 is 15 residues. Per germline, CDR1 SGHTA and CDR2 FQGTGA. V was shortened by 1 base and J by 4 bases, with 11 bases between the two germline ends. In DNA form, the CDR3 reads TGTGCCAGCAGCTTAATGGGCGAACCGTACAATGAGCAGTTCTTC. The encoded protein is CASSLMGEPYNEQFF.

The gene calls are TRBV29-1 and TRBJ2-7; D may be TRBD1 or TRBD2 (6 bases each). CDR1 is SQVTM, CDR2 ANQGSEA, per germline. The CDR3 totals 13 residues. Trimming cost V 6 bases and J 3 bases, with 15 bases left between them. The CDR3 region has the DNA TGCAGCGTCAAGGGGGGCTGGGACTACGAGCAGTACTTC. This encodes CSVKGGWDYEQYF.

The chain recombines TRBV28 with TRBJ1-5; 7 bases align to TRBD1. CDR1 MDHEN and CDR2 SYDVKM come from the germline V gene. V gave up 4 bases and J gave up 5 bases; unmatched junction bases: 11. This CDR3 contains 16 residues. The chain's CDR3 is CASSSGDSSPYQPQHF. The CDR3 region has the DNA TGTGCCAGCAGTTCAGGGGACAGCTCACCGTATCAGCCCCAGCATTTT.

The V gene is TRBV7-6, the J gene TRBJ2-2; D perhaps matches TRBD2 (5 bases). This CDR3 has 14 amino acids. V dropped 5 bases and J dropped 4 bases, with 11 bases sitting between them. The germline V gene has CDR1 SGHVS and CDR2 FNYEAQ. The CDR3 reads CASSQSTSTGELFF. The CDR3, as DNA: TGTGCCAGCAGCCAATCAACTAGCACCGGGGAGCTGTTTTTT.

The rearrangement joins TRBV6-5 to TRBJ2-7; D gene uncertain. The germline CDR1 and CDR2 sequences are MNHEY and SVGAGI. The germline V and J ends were trimmed by 5 bases and 6 bases, with 11 bases remaining between them. The CDR3 totals 12 residues. The CDR3 coding sequence is TGTGCCAGCAGTAAGGGTACCCGCGAGCAGTACTTC. Amino acid sequence: CASSKGTREQYF.